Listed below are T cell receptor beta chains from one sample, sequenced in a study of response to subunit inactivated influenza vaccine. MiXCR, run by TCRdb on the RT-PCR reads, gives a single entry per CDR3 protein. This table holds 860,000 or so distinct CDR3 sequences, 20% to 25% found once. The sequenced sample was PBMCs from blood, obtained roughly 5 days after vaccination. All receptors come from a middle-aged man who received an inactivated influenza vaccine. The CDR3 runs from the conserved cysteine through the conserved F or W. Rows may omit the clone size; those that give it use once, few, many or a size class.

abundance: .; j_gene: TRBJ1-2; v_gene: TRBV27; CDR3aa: CASSLRQQGADNYGYTF
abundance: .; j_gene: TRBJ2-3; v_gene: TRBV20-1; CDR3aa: CSAPTAGLPDTQYF
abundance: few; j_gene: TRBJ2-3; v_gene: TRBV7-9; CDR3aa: CASILPSASGTDTQYF
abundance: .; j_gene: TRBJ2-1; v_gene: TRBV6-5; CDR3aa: CASSYSSSRLPYNEQFF
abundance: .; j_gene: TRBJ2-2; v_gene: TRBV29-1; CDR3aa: CSVKRSTGELFF
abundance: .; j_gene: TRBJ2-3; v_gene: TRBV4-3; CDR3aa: CASSQEFLRGADTQYF
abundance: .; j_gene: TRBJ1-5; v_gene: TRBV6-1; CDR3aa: CASSQDRYRIQPQHF
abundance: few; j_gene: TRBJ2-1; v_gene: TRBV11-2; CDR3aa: CASSLVRWGSYNEQFF
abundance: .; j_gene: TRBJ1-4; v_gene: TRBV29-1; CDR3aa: CSTRDLNEKLFF
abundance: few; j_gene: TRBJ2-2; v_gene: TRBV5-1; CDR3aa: CASSLGLLADNTGELFF
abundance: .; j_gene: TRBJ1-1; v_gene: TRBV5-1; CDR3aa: CASSLRYGTTEAFF
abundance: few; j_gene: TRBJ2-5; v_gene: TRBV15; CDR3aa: CATSRDPLAGKETQYF
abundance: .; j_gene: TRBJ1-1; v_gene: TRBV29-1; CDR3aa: CSVELRQGLTEAFF
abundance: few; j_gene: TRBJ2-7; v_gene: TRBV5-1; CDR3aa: CASRTGHTDYEQYF
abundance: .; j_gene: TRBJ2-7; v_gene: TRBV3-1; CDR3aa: CASSPGVSTYEQYF
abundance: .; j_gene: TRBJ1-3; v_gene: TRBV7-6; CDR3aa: CASSSQASGNTIYF
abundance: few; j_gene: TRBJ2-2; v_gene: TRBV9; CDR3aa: CASSGLPGELFF
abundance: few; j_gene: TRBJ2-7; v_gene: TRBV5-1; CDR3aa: CASSTDRGRYYEQYF
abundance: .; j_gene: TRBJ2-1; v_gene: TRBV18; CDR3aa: CASSSLPGPSIYNEQFF
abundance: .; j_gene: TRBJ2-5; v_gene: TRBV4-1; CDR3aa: CASSQVLAGGQETQYF
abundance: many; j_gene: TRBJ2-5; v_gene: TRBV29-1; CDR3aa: CSVRTGGLGTQYF
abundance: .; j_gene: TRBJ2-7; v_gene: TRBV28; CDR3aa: CASSRILAVETYEQYF
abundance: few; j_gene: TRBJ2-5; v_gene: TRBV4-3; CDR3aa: CASSQDIRGYQETQYF
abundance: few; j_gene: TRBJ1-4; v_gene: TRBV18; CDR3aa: CASSPFATNEKLFF
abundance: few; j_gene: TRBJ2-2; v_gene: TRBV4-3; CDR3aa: CASSLGSPEGTGELFF
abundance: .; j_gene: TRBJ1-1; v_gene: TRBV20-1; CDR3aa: CSARDKPQRLNTEAFF
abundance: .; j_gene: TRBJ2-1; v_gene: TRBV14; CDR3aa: CASSLNLITSYNEQFF
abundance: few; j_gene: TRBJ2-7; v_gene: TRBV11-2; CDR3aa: CASSAALIPYEQYF
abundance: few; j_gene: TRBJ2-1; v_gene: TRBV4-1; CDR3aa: CASSHPQDGSSYNEQFF
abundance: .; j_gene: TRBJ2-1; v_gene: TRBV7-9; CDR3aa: CASSFGYPPEQFF
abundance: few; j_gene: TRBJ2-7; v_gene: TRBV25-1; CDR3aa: CASCGDPPYEQYF
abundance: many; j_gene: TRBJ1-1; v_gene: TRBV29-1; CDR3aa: CSGVTGNTEAFF
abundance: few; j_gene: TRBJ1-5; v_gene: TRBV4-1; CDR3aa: CASSPDSTQQPQHF
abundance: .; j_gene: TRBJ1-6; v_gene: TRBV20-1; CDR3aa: CSARDRDRVYNSPLHF
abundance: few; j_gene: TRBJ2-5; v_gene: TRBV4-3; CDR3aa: CASSQDGGAGGVEETQYF
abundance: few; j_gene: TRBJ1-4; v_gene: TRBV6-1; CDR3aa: CASRRAQGFGEKLFF
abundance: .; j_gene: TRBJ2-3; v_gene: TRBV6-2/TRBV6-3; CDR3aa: CASSYSFRGRGTDTQYF